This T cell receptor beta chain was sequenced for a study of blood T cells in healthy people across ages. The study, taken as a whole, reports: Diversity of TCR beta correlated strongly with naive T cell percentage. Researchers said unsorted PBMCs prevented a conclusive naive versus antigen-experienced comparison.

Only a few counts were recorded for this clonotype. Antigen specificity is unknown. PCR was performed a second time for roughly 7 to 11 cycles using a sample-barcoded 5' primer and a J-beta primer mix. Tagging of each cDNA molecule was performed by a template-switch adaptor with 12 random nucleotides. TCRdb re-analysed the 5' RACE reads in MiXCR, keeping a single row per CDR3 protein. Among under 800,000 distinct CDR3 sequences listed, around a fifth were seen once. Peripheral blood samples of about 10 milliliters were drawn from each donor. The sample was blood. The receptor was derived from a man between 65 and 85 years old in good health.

As DNA, the CDR3 is TGTGCCAGCAGTTTCTCGCCCGGGACACCTTACGAGCAGTACTTC. This sequence encodes CASSFSPGTPYEQYF. The rearrangement uses TRBV6-2 or TRBV6-3 and TRBJ2-5; tentatively, D is TRBD1 (6 bases). The J call may be incorrect, as the DNA end agrees better with TRBJ2-7. The CDR3 has 15 amino acids. Germline CDR1 reads MNHEY; CDR2 reads SVGEGT.